This is a list of T cell receptor beta chains from one sample in a study of blood T cell repertoires in COVID-19. Method: immunoSEQ multiplex PCR; TCRdb's copy keeps in-frame clones and lacks some. The sample comprises roughly 150,000 clones, over 75% of which are singletons, and approximately 4% rests with the top ten. The specimen sequenced was PBMCs or T cells enriched from blood (not recorded which). The receptors stem from a man aged 50-59 years in a cohort exposed to, infected with or recovered from COVID-19 (not recorded which). The CDR3 runs from the conserved cysteine through the conserved F or W. The D gene is left open where the match is weak. Clone sizes are given selectively: once, few, many, or a class where the clone is expanded.

CASTHLGGAPGELFF TGTGCCAGCACCCACCTAGGGGGCGCACCCGGGGAGCTGTTTTTT TRBJ2-2 TRBD1 TRBV7-6 15 NA
CASSQAEGAYEQYF TGTGCCAGCAGCCAAGCCGAGGGGGCCTACGAGCAGTACTTC TRBJ2-7 NA TRBV3-1/TRBV3-2 14 NA
CASSLEQGLTIYF TGCGCCAGCAGCTTAGAACAGGGGCTCACCATATATTTT TRBJ1-3 TRBD1 TRBV5-1 13 NA
CASSADTDYEQYF TGTGCCAGCAGCGCAGACACGGACTACGAGCAGTACTTC TRBJ2-7 NA TRBV9 13 NA
CSASSGSGNTIYF TGCAGTGCTAGTTCAGGGTCTGGAAACACCATATATTTT TRBJ1-3 NA TRBV20-1 13 NA
CASSSVLQPQHF TGTGCCAGCAGTTCCGTTCTTCAGCCCCAGCATTTT TRBJ1-5 NA TRBV6-5 12 NA
CASSPSSGTYNEQFF TGCGCCAGCAGCCCCAGTAGCGGAACCTACAATGAGCAGTTCTTC TRBJ2-1 NA TRBV5-1 15 NA
CASRLEGAENTEAFF TGTGCAAGTCGCTTAGAGGGAGCTGAGAACACTGAAGCTTTCTTT TRBJ1-1 NA TRBV12-2 15 NA
CASSAPGEQFF TGTGCCAGCAGCGCCCCGGGGGAGCAGTTCTTC TRBJ2-1 NA TRBV11-2 11 NA
CASSSPGQGWGEQYF TGTGCCAGCAGCTCCCCGGGACAGGGGTGGGGGGAGCAGTACTTC TRBJ2-7 TRBD1 TRBV7-9 15 NA
CASSPQHEAFF TGTGCCAGCTCACCACAGCATGAAGCTTTCTTT TRBJ1-1 NA TRBV18 11 NA
CASSFAGFYEQYF TGTGCCAGCAGTTTTGCGGGTTTTTACGAGCAGTACTTC TRBJ2-7 NA TRBV27 13 NA
CASSPYSGGLNTEAFF TGTGCCAGCTCACCATATTCCGGGGGATTGAACACTGAAGCTTTCTTT TRBJ1-1 NA TRBV18 16 NA
CASSPVASSYNEQFF TGTGCCAGCTCACCAGTAGCCAGCTCCTACAATGAGCAGTTCTTC TRBJ2-1 NA TRBV18 15 NA
CASSLQRRSYEQYF TGTGCCAGCAGTTTACAACGGAGATCCTACGAGCAGTACTTC TRBJ2-7 NA TRBV27 14 NA
CASSVEGNTRAGGNTIYF TGTGCCAGCAGCGTAGAGGGGAATACTCGGGCCGGGGGAAACACCATATATTTT TRBJ1-3 NA TRBV9 18 NA
CASSEYPRQDRNYEQYF TGTGCCAGCAGTGAATACCCCCGACAGGACAGAAACTACGAGCAGTACTTC TRBJ2-7 NA TRBV25-1 17 NA
CASSLSRQGAPYSNQPQHF TGTGCCAGCAGTTTATCTCGACAGGGGGCCCCGTATAGCAATCAGCCCCAGCATTTT TRBJ1-5 TRBD1 TRBV28 19 NA
CASSVVGGRLYF TGTGCCAGCAGCGTAGTCGGCGGGAGGTTGTATTTT TRBJ2-3 TRBD2 TRBV9 12 NA
CASSPGTSGTQYF TGTGCCAGCAGCCCGGGGACTAGCGGTACGCAGTATTTT TRBJ2-3 TRBD2 TRBV7-9 13 once
CASSIDGGGTYNEQFF TGTGCCAGTAGTATAGATGGCGGGGGGACCTACAATGAGCAGTTCTTC TRBJ2-1 TRBD2 TRBV19 16 few
CASSGQGGQPQHF TGTGCCAGCAGTGGGCAGGGCGGTCAGCCCCAGCATTTT TRBJ1-5 NA TRBV2 13 NA
CASSLARDSDYGYTF TGTGCCAGCAGCTTAGCAAGGGACAGCGACTATGGCTACACCTTC TRBJ1-2 TRBD1 TRBV7-6 15 NA
CASSLVNNEQFF TGTGCCAGCAGCTTGGTTAACAATGAGCAGTTCTTC TRBJ2-1 NA TRBV5-6 12 NA
CASSSGTTYEGTF TGTGCCAGCAGCTCCGGGACAACCTATGAAGGGACCTTC TRBJ1-2 NA TRBV5-6 13 NA
CASSLKSSSYEQYF TGTGCCAGCAGCTTGAAGTCTAGCTCCTACGAGCAGTACTTC TRBJ2-7 NA TRBV5-4 14 NA
CASSLERGLGKNIQYF TGTGCCAGCAGCTTGGAAAGGGGCTTGGGCAAAAACATTCAGTACTTC TRBJ2-4 NA TRBV5-4 16 NA
CASSPGSGLAGTDTQYF TGCGCCAGCAGCCCGGGGTCGGGACTAGCGGGCACAGATACGCAGTATTTT TRBJ2-3 TRBD2 TRBV5-1 17 NA
CASSVGSGPYEQYF TGTGCCAGCAGCGTAGGCTCAGGGCCCTACGAGCAGTACTTC TRBJ2-7 NA TRBV9 14 once
CASKGSPNEKLFF TGTGCCAGCAAAGGGAGCCCTAATGAAAAACTGTTTTTT TRBJ1-4 NA TRBV2 13 NA
CASSFNEQGGDGYTF TGTGCCAGCTCATTCAACGAACAGGGGGGCGATGGCTACACCTTC TRBJ1-2 TRBD1 TRBV18 15 NA
CASSLGGPPYEQYF TGTGCCAGCAGCTTAGGAGGTCCGCCATACGAGCAGTACTTC TRBJ2-7 NA TRBV7-9 14 few
CASSPTGTPYEQYF TGTGCCAGCAGCCCCACGGGGACTCCCTACGAGCAGTACTTC TRBJ2-7 NA TRBV9 14 NA
CASTNFRDYEQYF TGTGCCAGTACCAATTTCAGGGACTACGAGCAGTACTTC TRBJ2-7 NA TRBV5-6 13 NA
CASSLARGLKGEQYF TGTGCCAGCAGCTTAGCGCGGGGACTAAAAGGGGAGCAGTACTTC TRBJ2-7 TRBD2 TRBV7-9 15 NA
CSVGQVGEAFF TGCAGCGTGGGACAGGTCGGTGAAGCTTTCTTT TRBJ1-1 TRBD1 TRBV29-1 11 NA
CASSAGTGGAAGANVLTF TGTGCCAGCTCGGCAGGGACAGGGGGCGCCGCTGGGGCCAACGTCCTGACTTTC TRBJ2-6 TRBD1 TRBV18 18 NA
CASSRGQGRAYEQYF TGTGCCAGCAGTCGGGGACAGGGAAGGGCCTACGAGCAGTACTTC TRBJ2-7 TRBD1 TRBV2 15 NA
CAISSLRESGANVLTF TGTGCCATCAGCTCCCTAAGGGAGTCTGGGGCCAACGTCCTGACTTTC TRBJ2-6 NA TRBV10-3 16 NA
CASSLALADTDTQYF TGCGCCAGCAGCTTGGCACTAGCGGACACAGATACGCAGTATTTT TRBJ2-3 TRBD2 TRBV5-1 15 NA
CASSVAIGAASPSTDTQYF TGTGCCAGCAGCGTAGCTATAGGGGCCGCGTCACCCTCCACAGATACGCAGTATTTT TRBJ2-3 NA TRBV9 19 NA
CASSVTVAGYNEQFF TGTGCCAGTAGTGTCACTGTCGCGGGCTACAATGAGCAGTTCTTC TRBJ2-1 NA TRBV19 15 few
CAWGTGSYEQYF TGTGCCTGGGGGACAGGGTCCTACGAGCAGTACTTC TRBJ2-7 TRBD1 TRBV30 12 NA
CASSPGTSGGAADTQYF TGTGCCAGCAGCCCTGGGACTAGCGGGGGGGCAGCCGATACGCAGTATTTT TRBJ2-3 TRBD2 TRBV6-2/TRBV6-3 17 NA
CASSLRQGAVAGANVLTF TGTGCCAGCAGCTTAAGGCAGGGGGCGGTCGCTGGGGCCAACGTCCTGACTTTC TRBJ2-6 TRBD1 TRBV13 18 NA
CASSPTGTGNTGELFF TGTGCCAGCTCACCAACCGGGACAGGGAACACCGGGGAGCTGTTTTTT TRBJ2-2 TRBD1 TRBV18 16 NA
CASSVGGGPGNGYTF TGTGCCAGCAGCGTCGGTGGAGGCCCCGGAAATGGCTACACCTTC TRBJ1-2 NA TRBV9 15 NA
CASSRTTGGRETQYF TGTGCCAGCAGCCGGACGACAGGGGGCCGGGAGACCCAGTACTTC TRBJ2-5 TRBD1 TRBV5-6 15 NA
CASSPGDGGGYTF TGTGCCAGTAGTCCGGGGGATGGCGGCGGCTACACCTTC TRBJ1-2 NA TRBV19 13 NA
CASSPDRVGTIYF TGTGCCAGCAGCCCGGACAGGGTGGGCACCATATATTTT TRBJ1-3 TRBD1 TRBV5-4 13 NA
CASSLVEGTPNSPLHF TGTGCCAGCAGCTTAGTCGAAGGGACTCCGAATTCACCCCTCCACTTT TRBJ1-6 NA TRBV7-9 16 NA
CASSYRGTVNQPQHF TGTGCCAGCAGTTACCGCGGGACAGTCAATCAGCCCCAGCATTTT TRBJ1-5 TRBD1 TRBV6-2/TRBV6-3 15 NA
CASSPGQYEAFF TGTGCCAGCAGTCCCGGACAGTATGAAGCTTTCTTT TRBJ1-1 NA TRBV7-9 12 once
CAWSRIGTPEAFF TGTGCCTGGAGCCGAATAGGGACACCCGAAGCTTTCTTT TRBJ1-1 NA TRBV30 13 NA